This paragraph covers one T cell receptor (beta chain) sequence. Methods used by the authors: Reference gene primer amplification gave estimated nucleated cell counts. This table comes from immunoSEQ multiplex PCR, and its TCRdb copy is limited to in-frame clones, with some not included. The V and J calls and clone size were taken over from that table, and D and trimming were inferred from the DNA. The sample lists 230,000 or so clones; 75% to 90% were seen once. These data are taken from a study of blood T cell repertoires in COVID-19. This CDR3 comprises 15 residues. The germline gives CDR1 MNHEY, CDR2 SMNVEV (reference sequence). Trimming removed 3 bases from V and 8 bases from J, with 16 bases in between.

The rearrangement uses TRBV27 and TRBJ1-4; D is possibly TRBD1 (5 bases). This receptor was obtained from a woman aged 40 to 49 who had recovered from COVID-19. Sequenced sample: peripheral blood. The DNA of the CDR3 is TGTGCCAGCAGTTTTCTGGGGGGGGGAGGCGAAAAACTGTTTTTT. It encodes CASSFLGGGGEKLFF.